The sequence of this T cell receptor beta chain was determined in a study of CD8 T cells in ankylosing spondylitis. In regard to this clonotype: What it recognizes is unknown.

Study-level points and caveats: Researchers reportedly found disease-linked clones significantly enriched in matched ankylosing spondylitis synovial fluid. Both synovial fluid and blood in reactive arthritis had previously been reported to carry some motif variants. Disease-linked clones bore a CD8+ phenotype and were relatively rare in peripheral blood.

Germline-derived CDR1 and CDR2 are LGHDT and YNNKEL (reference sequence). V was trimmed by 1 base and J by 0 bases, leaving 7 bases between them. The CDR3 runs to 15 residues. Making use of molecular barcodes, quantitative 5'-RACE generated TCR beta libraries. TCRdb ran MiXCR on the 5' RACE reads and lists one entry per CDR3 protein. The sample carries approximately 140,000 distinct CDR3 sequences, around 42% recorded once. This sequence joins TRBV3-1 and TRBJ1-5, with D hard to call. This sequence was found in a male donor with ankylosing spondylitis. Sequencing input: synovial fluid, either unsorted or a sorted T cell fraction (not recorded which). DNA for the CDR3: TGTGCCAGCAGCCAAGCGAAATATAGCAATCAGCCCCAGCATTTT. Amino acid sequence: CASSQAKYSNQPQHF.